This TCR beta chain was documented in a study of tumor and adjacent non-tumor tissue in lung cancer. The overall study: Patients were aged roughly 30 to 76, 9 to 10 men and roughly five women, stage I to III. Around 4.5 million productive TCRbeta reads were obtained per sample on average.

The library came from three nested PCR rounds adapted from ARM-PCR protocols. TCRdb reprocessed the multiplex PCR reads with MiXCR, giving one entry per CDR3 protein. The repertoire holds more than 85,000 distinct CDR3 sequences, around 75% seen once, with 30% to 45% in the top ten. About this clonotype: One base away lies a much larger clone, so this may be a sequencing read error.

In germline, CDR1 is MNHEY, CDR2 SVGAGI. This CDR3 contains 17 residues. RNA was extracted from bulk tissue without any cell sorting. The sample was lung tumor tissue. This TCR came from an older woman with non-small cell lung cancer. V usage is TRBV6-5 and J usage is TRBJ1-5; 7 bases are shared with TRBD1. Written as DNA, the CDR3 is TGTGCCAGCAGTTACCCCCCCCGGGACAGAAATAATCAGCCCCAGCAGTTT. This sequence encodes CASSYPPRDRNNQPQQF.